These 8 T cell receptor beta chains were all obtained from the same sample, sequenced in a study of T cell responses to AZD1222 COVID-19 vaccine. TCRdb keeps only in-frame clones here, not all; method: immunoSEQ multiplex PCR. The sample holds under 95,000 clones, 85% to 90% seen once. This sample comprised peripheral blood, obtained on day 0 of AZD1222 vaccination. All receptors derive from an adult in good health.

This clone was seen a single time. The chain couples TRBV5-6 to TRBJ2-5; 7 bases fit TRBD1. The J segment lost 5 bases and the V segment lost 4 bases, leaving 8 bases of the junction unmatched. The CDR3 is made up of 14 amino acids. The germline gives CDR1 SGHDT, CDR2 YYEEEE. CDR3 protein: CASSKNRGRETQYF. The CDR3, as DNA: TGTGCCAGCAGCAAAAACAGGGGTCGGGAGACCCAGTACTTC.

This rearrangement joins TRBV18 to TRBJ2-7, with TRBD1 identical over 7 bases. Germline V CDR1 and CDR2: KGHSH, LQKENI. The CDR3 totals 15 residues. V lost 3 bases, J lost 0 bases, and 5 bases stayed unmatched. The CDR3 loop is CASSPEGQHSYEQYF. CDR3 DNA: TGTGCCAGCTCACCTGAGGGACAGCACTCCTACGAGCAGTACTTC.

The rearrangement joins TRBV19 to TRBJ1-3; D is unresolved. Germline lookup yields CDR1 LNHDA and CDR2 SQIVND (reference sequence). Trimming removed 4 bases at V and 2 bases at J, with 9 bases between. The CDR3 runs to 14 residues. This CDR3 is CASSSTITGNTIYF. In nucleotides, the CDR3 is TGTGCCAGTAGTAGCACTATCACTGGAAACACCATATATTTT.

The chain has TRBV10-3 and TRBJ1-6; 8 bases line up with TRBD1. Trimming removed 3 bases from V and 6 bases from J; junction bases left unmatched: 7. The CDR3 extends over 16 amino acids. The V gene's germline CDR1 is ENHRY and CDR2 SYGVKD. The CDR3 protein is CAISELGGQGNSPLHF. DNA of the CDR3: TGTGCCATCAGTGAATTGGGTGGACAGGGTAATTCACCCCTCCACTTT.

The CDR3 region has the DNA TGTGCCAGCAGCCAAGCCCACGGGACACAACCCCCCGAGCAGTACTTC. Protein sequence: CASSQAHGTQPPEQYF. J is TRBJ2-7 and V is TRBV3-1 (or the pseudogene TRBV3-2); possibly TRBD1 for D (6 bases). The germline V gene has CDR1 LGHDT and CDR2 YNNKEL (reference sequence). The CDR3 is 16 residues long. The germline V and J ends were trimmed by 1 base and 6 bases, with 19 bases remaining between them.

The chain joins TRBV6-2 or TRBV6-3 to TRBJ2-3; 7 nucleotides match TRBD2. The CDR3 is 15 residues long. J was trimmed by 3 bases and V by 5 bases; bases with no gene match: 8. Germline assignment: CDR1 MNHEY and CDR2 SVGEGT. DNA for the CDR3: TGTGCCAGCAGTGGGACTATGCGGGGAACAGATACGCAGTATTTT. It is translated as CASSGTMRGTDTQYF.

This chain connects TRBV4-3 to TRBJ1-4; D is unclear. The CDR3 extends over 15 amino acids. Germline assignment: CDR1 LGHNA and CDR2 YSLEER. Trimming removed 1 base from V and 1 base from J, with 7 bases in between. CDR3: CASSQGRVTNEKLFF. Written as DNA, the CDR3 is TGCGCCAGCAGCCAAGGGCGGGTAACTAATGAAAAACTGTTTTTT.

The CDR3 region has the DNA TGTGCCAGCAGCCTTCGGGGCGCTGGGGCCAACGTCCTGACTTTC. It translates to CASSLRGAGANVLTF. The rearrangement uses TRBV3-1 (or the pseudogene TRBV3-2) and TRBJ2-6; D assignment may be TRBD1 or TRBD2 (5 bases each). The germline V gene encodes CDR1 LGHDT and CDR2 YNNKEL (reference sequence). Between the trimmed V and J ends, which lost 4 bases and 2 bases, there was a span of 9 bases. The CDR3 is 15 amino acids.